The 14 T cell receptor beta chains presented below share a single source sample, sequenced in a study of blood T cell repertoires in COVID-19. Sequencing used immunoSEQ multiplex PCR; TCRdb keeps in-frame clones, though not all of them. Counted here are roughly 120,000 clones, around 80% occurring once; the ten biggest clones make up about 4.5%. Material for sequencing was peripheral blood. Receptors were obtained from a human donor in a cohort sampled during active or convalescent COVID-19.

V usage is TRBV6-6 and J usage is TRBJ2-5; 10 nucleotides line up with TRBD2. This CDR3 has 16 residues. The V and J ends lost 2 bases and 3 bases, in that order; junction bases with no gene match: 6. CDR1 is MNHNY and CDR2 is SVGAGI in the germline V gene (reference sequence). The chain's CDR3 is CASSYASGGPKETQYF. In DNA form, the CDR3 reads TGTGCCAGCAGTTACGCTAGCGGGGGACCAAAAGAGACCCAGTACTTC.

The chain has TRBV27 and TRBJ2-3; D not resolved. Looked up from germline, CDR1 is MNHEY and CDR2 is SMNVEV (reference sequence). V lost 3 bases to trimming and J lost 4 bases, with 8 bases between them. This CDR3 contains 13 residues. The CDR3 DNA reads as TGTGCCAGCAGTTTCCTAGGCGCAGATACGCAGTATTTT. Translation gives CASSFLGADTQYF.

The chain uses TRBV18 and TRBJ2-7; D is possibly TRBD1 (6 bases). The germline V gene has CDR1 KGHSH and CDR2 LQKENI. Trimming removed 0 bases at V and 5 bases at J, with 14 bases between. CDR3 length: 15 amino acids. CDR3 amino acids: CASSPPWGREHEQYF. The CDR3 nucleotides read TGTGCCAGCTCACCACCCTGGGGGCGAGAGCACGAGCAGTACTTC.

The chain is built from TRBV2 and TRBJ1-6; 7 nucleotides align to TRBD1. The CDR3 spans 17 residues. V lost 6 bases and J lost 0; bases outside the gene matches: 8. Per germline, CDR1 SNHLY and CDR2 FYNNEI. The CDR3, as DNA: TGTGCCAGCAGACCGGGACAGCAGAGCTCCTATAATTCACCCCTCCACTTT. Translation: CASRPGQQSSYNSPLHF.

The V gene is TRBV27, the J gene TRBJ1-4; no clear D gene. CDR3 length equals 14 residues. V was pared by 0 bases and J by 8 bases, with 10 bases between. The V gene's germline CDR1 is MNHEY and CDR2 SMNVEV (reference sequence). The CDR3 nucleotides read TGTGCCAGCAGTTTATCGTGGTCAGGAGAAAAACTGTTTTTT. Translating it yields CASSLSWSGEKLFF. Drawing the rest from reference TRBV27 and TRBJ1-4, the complete variable domain is EAQVTQNPRYLITVTGKKLTVTCSQNMNHEYMSWYRQDPGLGLRQIYYSMNVEVTDKGDVPEGYKVSRKEKRNFPLILESPSPNQTSLYFCASSLSWSGEKLFFGSGTQLSVL.

The rearrangement uses TRBV3-1 (or the pseudogene TRBV3-2) and TRBJ2-4; 9 nucleotides align to TRBD1. The germline gives CDR1 LGHDT, CDR2 YNNKEL (reference sequence). This CDR3 has 14 residues. Trimming at V came to 3 bases and at J to 8 bases, leaving 5 bases not matched to a gene. CDR3 in DNA: TGTGCCAGCAGCCATAGGACAGGGGTGCACATTCAGTACTTC. Amino acids: CASSHRTGVHIQYF.

The chain employs TRBV7-3 and TRBJ2-1; 9 nucleotides match TRBD1. Germline assignment: CDR1 SGHTA and CDR2 FQGTGA. The V gene end was trimmed by 5 bases and the J gene end by 4 bases; junction bases not matched to a gene: 6. This CDR3 spans 15 amino acids. CDR3 bases: TGTGCCAGCAGCACAGCAGGGACAGGGTACAATGAGCAGTTCTTC. Amino acid sequence: CASSTAGTGYNEQFF.

V gene TRBV6-2 or TRBV6-3 combines with J gene TRBJ1-4; D perhaps matches TRBD1 (5 bases). Deletions cut 2 bases from V and 12 bases from J, with 16 bases between. Germline CDR1 and CDR2: MNHEY and SVGEGT. The CDR3 sequence is 14 residues long. CDR3 protein: CASSYAGRGRQLFF. In DNA form, the CDR3 reads TGTGCCAGCAGTTACGCGGGAAGGGGCCGACAACTGTTTTTT.

The V gene is TRBV21-1, the J gene TRBJ2-5; the table names TRBD1, a call not compared with the DNA. TRBV21-1 is given as a pseudogene. CDR3 length equals 16 residues. CDR3 sequence: CASSKDLTFYQETQYF. The CDR3 DNA sequence: TGTGCCAGCAGCAAAGACCTGACATTTTACCAAGAGACCCAGTACTTC.

This clone was observed a single time. The CDR3 is CASREQGSETEAFF. The CDR3 DNA reads TGTGCCAGCAGGGAACAGGGGAGTGAAACTGAAGCTTTCTTT. This chain connects TRBV2 to TRBJ1-1; 7 nucleotides align to TRBD1. CDR3 length equals 14 residues. Germline CDR1 reads SNHLY; CDR2 reads FYNNEI. Unmatched junction bases numbered 9, after V lost 6 bases and J lost 5 bases.

The chain joins TRBV19 to TRBJ1-6; perhaps TRBD1 as D (5 bases). Trimming stripped 5 bases from V and 4 bases from J, with 9 bases between. The CDR3 runs to 14 residues. Per the germline V gene, CDR1 is LNHDA and CDR2 is SQIVND (reference sequence). Written as DNA, the CDR3 is TGTGCCAGTAGTTCGGGGACTTATAATTCACCCCTCCACTTT. Translated: CASSSGTYNSPLHF.

This clone was seen once. The chain couples TRBV6-5 to TRBJ1-5; D unresolved. The germline gives CDR1 MNHEY, CDR2 SVGAGI. V lost 2 bases and J 9 bases, leaving 11 bases between the germline ends. CDR3 length: 13 residues. The CDR3 reads CASSYDPSGPQHF. In nucleotides, the CDR3 is TGTGCCAGCAGTTACGATCCATCCGGGCCCCAGCATTTT.

The chain joins TRBV5-6 to TRBJ2-3, with 10 bases lining up with TRBD2. V was clipped by 0 bases and J by 6 bases; unmatched bases: 7. Germline values: CDR1 SGHDT, CDR2 YYEEEE. The CDR3 has 16 amino acids. In DNA form, the CDR3 reads TGTGCCAGCAGCTTGGCCCGGCTAGCGGGGGTGGATACGCAGTATTTT. Its protein product is CASSLARLAGVDTQYF.

The chain couples TRBV6-1 to TRBJ1-2; no clear D gene. V dropped 2 bases and J dropped 2 bases, with 9 bases sitting between them. Germline values: CDR1 MNHNS, CDR2 SASEGT. The CDR3 runs to 14 residues. The CDR3 region is CASSEIGRNYGYTF. The CDR3 nucleotides read TGTGCCAGCAGTGAAATCGGCAGGAACTATGGCTACACCTTC.